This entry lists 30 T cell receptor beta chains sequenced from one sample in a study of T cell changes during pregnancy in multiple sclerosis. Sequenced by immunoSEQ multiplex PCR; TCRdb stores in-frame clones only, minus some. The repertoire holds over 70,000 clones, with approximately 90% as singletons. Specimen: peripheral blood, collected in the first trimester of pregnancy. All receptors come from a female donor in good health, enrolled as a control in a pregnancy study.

The CDR3 coding sequence is TGTGCCAGCAGACGAGACAGGGGGGCTGGGGAGCAGTACTTC. This codes for CASRRDRGAGEQYF. This rearrangement joins TRBV6-4 to TRBJ2-7; 9 bases line up with TRBD1. The CDR3 spans 14 residues. With V trimmed by 6 bases and J by 7 bases, 10 bases remained unmatched. Germline V gene sequence: CDR1 MRHNA, CDR2 SNTAGT.

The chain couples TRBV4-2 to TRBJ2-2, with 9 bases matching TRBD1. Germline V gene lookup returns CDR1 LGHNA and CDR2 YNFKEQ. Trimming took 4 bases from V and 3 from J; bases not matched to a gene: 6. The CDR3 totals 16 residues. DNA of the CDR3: TGTGCCAGCAGCCTCGAGGACAGGGGCGACACCGGGGAGCTGTTTTTT. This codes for CASSLEDRGDTGELFF.

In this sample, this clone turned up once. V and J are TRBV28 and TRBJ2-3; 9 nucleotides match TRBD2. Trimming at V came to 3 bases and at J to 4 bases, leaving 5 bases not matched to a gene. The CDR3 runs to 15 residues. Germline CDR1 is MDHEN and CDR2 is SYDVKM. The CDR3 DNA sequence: TGTGCCAGCAGTTTTCCAGCGGGAGGCCCAGATACGCAGTATTTT. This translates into CASSFPAGGPDTQYF.

CDR3 nucleotide sequence: TGCGCCAGCAGCCGGACTAGCGACCAAGAGACCCAGTACTTC. Translating gives CASSRTSDQETQYF. The chain uses TRBV5-1 and TRBJ2-5; 9 positions match TRBD2. The CDR3 has 14 residues. From germline, CDR1 is SGHRS and CDR2 YFSETQ. The trim removed 4 bases at V and 0 bases at J, leaving 1 base unmatched. Together with reference TRBV5-1 and TRBJ2-5, the CDR3 gives the full variable domain: KAGVTQTPRYLIKTRGQQVTLSCSPISGHRSVSWYQQTPGQGLQFLFEYFSETQRNKGNFPGRFSGRQFSNSRSEMNVSTLELGDSALYLCASSRTSDQETQYFGPGTRLLVL.

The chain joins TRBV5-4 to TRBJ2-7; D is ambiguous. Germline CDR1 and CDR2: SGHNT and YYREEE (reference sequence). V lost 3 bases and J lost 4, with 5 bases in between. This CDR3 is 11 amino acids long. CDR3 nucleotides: TGTGCCAGCAGCTCCAATTACGAGCAGTACTTC. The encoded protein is CASSSNYEQYF. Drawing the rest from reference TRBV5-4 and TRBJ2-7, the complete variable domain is ETGVTQSPTHLIKTRGQQVTLRCSSQSGHNTVSWYQQALGQGPQFIFQYYREEENGRGNFPPRFSGLQFPNYSSELNVNALELDDSALYLCASSSNYEQYFGPGTRLTVT.

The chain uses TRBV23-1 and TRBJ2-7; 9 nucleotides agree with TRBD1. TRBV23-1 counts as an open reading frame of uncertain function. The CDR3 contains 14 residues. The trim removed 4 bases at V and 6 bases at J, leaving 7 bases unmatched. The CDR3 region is CASSPLGQGSEQYF. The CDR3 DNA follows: TGCGCCAGCAGTCCTCTAGGACAGGGGAGCGAGCAGTACTTC.

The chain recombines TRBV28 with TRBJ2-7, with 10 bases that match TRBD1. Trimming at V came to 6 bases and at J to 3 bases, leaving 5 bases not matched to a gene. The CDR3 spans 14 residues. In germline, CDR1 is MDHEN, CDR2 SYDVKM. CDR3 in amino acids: CASSSGTGDYEQYF. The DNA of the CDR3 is TGTGCCAGCAGCTCCGGGACAGGGGACTACGAGCAGTACTTC.

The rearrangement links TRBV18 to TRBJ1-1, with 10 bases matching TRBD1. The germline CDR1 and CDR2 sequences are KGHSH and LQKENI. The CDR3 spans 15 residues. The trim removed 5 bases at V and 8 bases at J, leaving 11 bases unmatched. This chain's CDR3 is CASSSISGQGLEAFF. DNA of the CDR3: TGTGCCAGCTCATCAATATCGGGACAGGGGCTCGAAGCTTTCTTT.

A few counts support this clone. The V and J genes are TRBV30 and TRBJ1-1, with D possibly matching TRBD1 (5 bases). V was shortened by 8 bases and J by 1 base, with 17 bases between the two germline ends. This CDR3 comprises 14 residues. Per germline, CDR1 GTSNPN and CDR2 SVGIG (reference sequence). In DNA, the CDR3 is TGTGCCGGCAGGGCAGCCCTTTCGAACACTGAAGCTTTCTTT. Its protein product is CAGRAALSNTEAFF.

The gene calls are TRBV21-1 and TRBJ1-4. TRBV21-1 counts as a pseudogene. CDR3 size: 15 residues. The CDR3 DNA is TGTGCCAGCAGCACCGGGTGGGAGGCTAATGAAAAACTGTTTTTT. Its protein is CASSTGWEANEKLFF.

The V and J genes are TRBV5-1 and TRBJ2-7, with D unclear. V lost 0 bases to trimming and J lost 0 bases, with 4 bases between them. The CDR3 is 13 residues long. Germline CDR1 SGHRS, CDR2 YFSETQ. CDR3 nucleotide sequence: TGCGCCAGCAGCTTGGAGAGCTCCTACGAGCAGTACTTC. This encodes CASSLESSYEQYF.

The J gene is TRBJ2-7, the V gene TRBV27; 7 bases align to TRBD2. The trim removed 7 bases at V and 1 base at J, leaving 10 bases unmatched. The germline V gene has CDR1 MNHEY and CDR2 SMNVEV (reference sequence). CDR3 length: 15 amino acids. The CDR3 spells CASTPSAGESYEQYF. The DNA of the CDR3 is TGTGCCAGCACCCCCAGTGCGGGAGAGTCCTACGAGCAGTACTTC.

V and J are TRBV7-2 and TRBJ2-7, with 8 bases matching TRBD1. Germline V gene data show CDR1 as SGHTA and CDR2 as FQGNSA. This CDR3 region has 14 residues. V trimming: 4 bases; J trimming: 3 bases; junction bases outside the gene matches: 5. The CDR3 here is CASSYRTGLYEQYF. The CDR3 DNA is TGTGCCAGCAGCTACCGGACAGGGCTCTACGAGCAGTACTTC.

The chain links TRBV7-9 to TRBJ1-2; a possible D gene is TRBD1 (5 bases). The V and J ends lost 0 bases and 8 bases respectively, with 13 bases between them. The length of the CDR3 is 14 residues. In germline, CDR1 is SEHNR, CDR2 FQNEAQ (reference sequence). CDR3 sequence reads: CASSLAGQTEGYTF. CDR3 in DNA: TGTGCCAGCAGCTTAGCCGGACAAACGGAGGGCTACACCTTC. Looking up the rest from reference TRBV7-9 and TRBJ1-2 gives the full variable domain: DTGVSQNPRHKITKRGQNVTFRCDPISEHNRLYWYRQTLGQGPEFLTYFQNEAQLEKSRLLSDRFSAERPKGSFSTLEIQRTEQGDSAMYLCASSLAGQTEGYTFGSGTRLTVV.

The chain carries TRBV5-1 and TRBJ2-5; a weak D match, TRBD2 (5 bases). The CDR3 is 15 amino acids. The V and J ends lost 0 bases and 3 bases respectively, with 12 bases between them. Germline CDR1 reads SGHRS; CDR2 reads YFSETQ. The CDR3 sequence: CASSLALTGEETQYF. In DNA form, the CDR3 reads TGCGCCAGCAGCTTGGCCCTGACCGGGGAAGAGACCCAGTACTTC.

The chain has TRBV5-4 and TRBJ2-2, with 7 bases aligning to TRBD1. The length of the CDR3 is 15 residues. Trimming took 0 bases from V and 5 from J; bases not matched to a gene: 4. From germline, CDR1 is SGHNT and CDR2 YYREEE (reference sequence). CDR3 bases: TGTGCCAGCAGCTTGGAAGGGGGCCGAACCGGGGAGCTGTTTTTT. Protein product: CASSLEGGRTGELFF.

CDR3 loop: CASSLTGDNYGYTF. CDR3 sequence (DNA): TGTGCCAGCAGTTTGACAGGAGATAACTATGGCTACACCTTC. V gene TRBV28 combines with J gene TRBJ1-2, with D tentatively TRBD1 (6 bases). Germline lookup yields CDR1 MDHEN and CDR2 SYDVKM. This CDR3 contains 14 residues. V lost 3 bases to trimming and J lost 1 base, with 9 bases between them.

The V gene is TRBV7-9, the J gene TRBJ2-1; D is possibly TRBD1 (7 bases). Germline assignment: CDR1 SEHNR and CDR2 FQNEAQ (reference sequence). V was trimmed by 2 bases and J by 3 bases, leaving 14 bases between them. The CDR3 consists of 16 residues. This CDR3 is CASSLIWRDSYNEQFF. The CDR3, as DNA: TGTGCCAGCAGCTTAATTTGGAGGGACAGCTACAATGAGCAGTTCTTC. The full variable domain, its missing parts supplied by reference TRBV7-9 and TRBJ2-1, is DTGVSQNPRHKITKRGQNVTFRCDPISEHNRLYWYRQTLGQGPEFLTYFQNEAQLEKSRLLSDRFSAERPKGSFSTLEIQRTEQGDSAMYLCASSLIWRDSYNEQFFGPGTRLTVL.

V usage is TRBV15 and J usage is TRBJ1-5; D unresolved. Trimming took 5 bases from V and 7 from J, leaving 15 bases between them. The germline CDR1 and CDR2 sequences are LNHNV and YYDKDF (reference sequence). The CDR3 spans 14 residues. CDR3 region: CATSPERGGQPQHF. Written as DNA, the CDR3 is TGTGCCACCAGCCCAGAACGAGGCGGGCAGCCCCAGCATTTT.

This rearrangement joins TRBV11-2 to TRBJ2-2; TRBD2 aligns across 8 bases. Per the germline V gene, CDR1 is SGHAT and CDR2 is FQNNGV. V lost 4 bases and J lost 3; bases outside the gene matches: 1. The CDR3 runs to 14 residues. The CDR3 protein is CASSSSGYTGELFF. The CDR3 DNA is TGTGCCAGCAGCTCTAGCGGGTACACCGGGGAGCTGTTTTTT.

The CDR3, as DNA: TGTGCCAGCAGTCAAATACTAGCGGACGGATTCCTCAATGAGCAGTTCTTC. It encodes CASSQILADGFLNEQFF. This chain links TRBV28 with TRBJ2-1; 8 nucleotides agree with TRBD2. V was clipped by 5 bases and J by 6 bases; unmatched bases: 15. Germline CDR1 is MDHEN and CDR2 is SYDVKM. There are 17 residues in the CDR3.

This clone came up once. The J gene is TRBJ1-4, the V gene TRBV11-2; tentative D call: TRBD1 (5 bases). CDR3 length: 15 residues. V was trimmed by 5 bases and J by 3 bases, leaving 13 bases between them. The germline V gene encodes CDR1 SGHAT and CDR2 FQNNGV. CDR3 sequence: CASSQRQSANEKLFF. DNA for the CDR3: TGTGCCAGCAGCCAAAGACAGTCAGCTAATGAAAAACTGTTTTTT. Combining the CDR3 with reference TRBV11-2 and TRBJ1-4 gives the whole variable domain EAGVAQSPRYKIIEKRQSVAFWCNPISGHATLYWYQQILGQGPKLLIQFQNNGVVDDSQLPKDRFSAERLKGVDSTLKIQPAKLEDSAVYLCASSQRQSANEKLFFGSGTQLSVL.

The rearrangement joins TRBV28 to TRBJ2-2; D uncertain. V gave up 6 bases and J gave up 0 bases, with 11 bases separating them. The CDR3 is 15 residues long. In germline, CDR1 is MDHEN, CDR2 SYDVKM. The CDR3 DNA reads TGTGCCAGCAGCCTCCCCCAGACGAACACCGGGGAGCTGTTTTTT. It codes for CASSLPQTNTGELFF.

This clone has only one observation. The CDR3 coding sequence is TGTGCCAGCAGCTCTACTAGCGGGGGGGGCGGTGAGCAGTTCTTC. This codes for CASSSTSGGGGEQFF. The J gene is TRBJ2-1, the V gene TRBV11-3; 13 nucleotides agree with TRBD2. CDR3 length: 15 residues. J lost 9 bases, V lost 4 bases, and 6 bases had no gene match. CDR1 and CDR2 (germline): SGHNT, YENEEA. Filled out from reference TRBV11-3 and TRBJ2-1, the complete variable domain reads EAGVVQSPRYKIIEKKQPVAFWCNPISGHNTLYWYLQNLGQGPELLIRYENEEAVDDSQLPKDRFSAERLKGVDSTLKIQPAELGDSAVYLCASSSTSGGGGEQFFGPGTRLTVL.

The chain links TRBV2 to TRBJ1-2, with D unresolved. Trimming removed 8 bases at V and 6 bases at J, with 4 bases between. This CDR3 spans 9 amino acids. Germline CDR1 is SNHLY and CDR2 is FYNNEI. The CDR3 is CASSDGYTF. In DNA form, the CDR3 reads TGTGCCAGCTCCGATGGCTACACCTTC.

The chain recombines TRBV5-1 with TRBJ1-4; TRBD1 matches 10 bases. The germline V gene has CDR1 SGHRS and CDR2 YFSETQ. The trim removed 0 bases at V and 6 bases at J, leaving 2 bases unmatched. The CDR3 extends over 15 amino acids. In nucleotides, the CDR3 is TGCGCCAGCAGCTTGGTGGGGACAGGGGATGAAAAACTGTTTTTT. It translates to CASSLVGTGDEKLFF.

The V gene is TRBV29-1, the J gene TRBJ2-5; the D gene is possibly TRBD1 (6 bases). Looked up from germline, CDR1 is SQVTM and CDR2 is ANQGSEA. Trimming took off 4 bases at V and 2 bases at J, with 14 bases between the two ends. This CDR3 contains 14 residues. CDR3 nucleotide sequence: TGCAGCGTTGTTCTCGGACAGAAACAAGAGACCCAGTACTTC. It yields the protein CSVVLGQKQETQYF.

This chain's CDR3 is CASGRGRDTEAFF. The CDR3 DNA follows: TGTGCTAGTGGTAGGGGCAGGGACACTGAAGCTTTCTTT. V usage is TRBV12-5 and J usage is TRBJ1-1; perhaps TRBD1 as D (5 bases). CDR1 is LGHNT, CDR2 FRNRAP, per germline. The CDR3 covers 13 residues. The ends were cut back, 5 bases at V and 3 bases at J, with 10 bases in the middle.

Here the CDR3 DNA reads TGTGCCAGCAGCATCGGACTGAACAATGAGCAGTTCTTC. Amino acids: CASSIGLNNEQFF. The chain employs TRBV6-6 and TRBJ2-1; possible D gene TRBD2, 5 bases. V lost 6 bases and J lost 5, with 11 bases in between. The CDR3 consists of 13 residues. Germline V gene sequence: CDR1 MNHNY, CDR2 SVGAGI (reference sequence).

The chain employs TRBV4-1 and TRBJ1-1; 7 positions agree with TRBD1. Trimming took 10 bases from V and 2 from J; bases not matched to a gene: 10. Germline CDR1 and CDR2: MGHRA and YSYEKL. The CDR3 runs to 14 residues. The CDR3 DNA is TGCGCCACCCGGGCGCAGGGGGGTAACACTGAAGCTTTCTTT. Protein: CATRAQGGNTEAFF.